A single T cell receptor beta chain is shown here with its context. Its target is unknown. The source of the sample is a study of cytomegalovirus exposure and HLA in healthy donors. Study outcomes and limitations: In a later analysis, TCR beta V- and J-gene trimming was associated with a missense DCLRE1C variant.

The PCR was carried out with 60 Vbeta primers and 13 Jbeta primers. The protocol was immunoSEQ multiplex PCR, while the TCRdb copy is restricted to in-frame clones and leaves out a portion. In the table there are around 240,000 clones, about 80% of which are singletons. CDR3 length: 13 amino acids. Trimming stripped 5 bases from V and 4 bases from J, with 13 bases between. Germline CDR1 is SGHRS and CDR2 is YFSETQ. Sequencing was carried out using PBMCs. V usage is TRBV5-1 and J usage is TRBJ2-7; TRBD1 might be the D (5 bases). This TCR derives from a woman aged 35 to 49 in good health and CMV-seropositive. The CDR3: CASSLGNRYEQYF. DNA for the CDR3: TGCGCCAGCAGTCTCGGTAACAGGTACGAGCAGTACTTC.